A selection of T cell receptor beta chains follows, all from one sample in a study of T cells after yellow fever vaccination. Each CDR3 protein is one row after TCRdb ran MiXCR on the 5' RACE reads. The sample yields 150,000 to 200,000 distinct CDR3 sequences, about a tenth seen once. Here the sequenced sample was CD8+ T cells sorted from PBMCs, taken 45 days after the yellow fever booster vaccination. The receptor source for this set is a man between 18 and 35 years old who received the YFV17D yellow fever vaccine. Each CDR3 is given without its conserved first and last residue. The order of the fields is J gene, V gene, CDR3 protein.

>TRBJ2-6|TRBV6-5
ASSYVPGANVLT
>TRBJ1-2|TRBV27
ASRGYYGYT
>TRBJ1-1|TRBV20-1
SARDRSDTEAF
>TRBJ2-5|TRBV5-1
ASSLGNGQETQY
>TRBJ2-5|TRBV5-1
ASSLAAGVIQETQY
>TRBJ2-1|TRBV4-3
ASSQELAESYNEQF
>TRBJ2-2|TRBV10-3
AISELFFRGTGDTGELF
>TRBJ2-3|TRBV14
ASREASGGAADTQY
>TRBJ2-2|TRBV7-9
ASSLVTSGELF
>TRBJ1-2|TRBV25-1
ASSERGGGYT
>TRBJ2-2|TRBV20-1
SARRTNTGELF
>TRBJ2-3|TRBV19
ASRTTGTSGLDTQY
>TRBJ2-2|TRBV7-9
ASSIIAGGRDGELF
>TRBJ2-2|TRBV7-3
ASSLTGRHPGELF
>TRBJ1-6|TRBV11-2
ASSSEGIRGSPLH
>TRBJ2-1|TRBV5-1
ASSLEYTWAGAYNEQF
>TRBJ1-2|TRBV4-3
ASSLGKKANYGYT
>TRBJ2-7|TRBV7-9
ASSSRPSGMGEQY
>TRBJ2-7|TRBV7-9
ASSSWTPSSYEQY
>TRBJ1-1|TRBV5-6
ASSAQGLTEAF
>TRBJ2-1|TRBV27
ASSTQVPHYQF
>TRBJ1-2|TRBV6-5
ASSGPWGYT
>TRBJ2-3|TRBV9
ASSVTSGGAADTQY
>TRBJ2-1|TRBV20-1
SARGTGDWNEQF
>TRBJ2-2|TRBV4-1
ASSQGGGRELF
>TRBJ2-7|TRBV7-2
ASSWTGVGWEQY
>TRBJ2-3|TRBV27
ASSPAGEPPTDTQY
>TRBJ2-2|TRBV4-3
ASSQDRQGSTGELF
>TRBJ1-4|TRBV29-1
SVQPLTGEGTNEKLF
>TRBJ2-7|TRBV9
ASSTGAFYEQY
>TRBJ2-7|TRBV12-3/TRBV12-4
ASSGDRVGVHEQY
>TRBJ2-1|TRBV9
ASSQGGVDEQF
>TRBJ2-7|TRBV4-1
ASSQDGTYYEQY
>TRBJ2-7|TRBV4-3
ASSPGDGGIYEQY
>TRBJ2-1|TRBV14
ASSPPYRGLGDNEQF
>TRBJ2-1|TRBV19
ASRVDHYNEQF
>TRBJ1-2|TRBV7-9
ASSKQGSTYGYT
>TRBJ1-2|TRBV4-1
ASRVNRGNYGYT
>TRBJ1-4|TRBV4-1
ASSHPTGGNEKLF
>TRBJ2-5|TRBV10-3
AISDQGQETQY
>TRBJ2-1|TRBV4-2
ASSQDPRWNEQF
>TRBJ2-2|TRBV5-1
ASSFRRVLGTGELF
>TRBJ2-7|TRBV7-3
ASSISGGAVYEQY
>TRBJ2-6|TRBV4-1
ASSQQGGGANVLT
>TRBJ1-5|TRBV4-1
ASSQGPSSNQPQH